This entry is about one T cell receptor beta chain. This record comes from a study of control samples from healthy donors and cancer patients. Germline V CDR1 and CDR2: SGDLS, YYNGEE. The CDR3 covers 16 residues. After removal of 0 bases from V and 3 bases from J, the junction contained 5 bases not matched to a gene. Repertoires were generated with immunoSEQ multiplex PCR, while TCRdb's copy carries only in-frame clones and drops some. Among 170,000 or so clones, 90% to 95% were seen once, and the ten largest hold more than 1.4%. The material sequenced was blood. The rearrangement joins TRBV9 to TRBJ2-1; 8 nucleotides match TRBD2. The receptor comes from a man between 18 and 35 years old in good health. CDR3 DNA sequence: TGTGCCAGCAGCGTAGACGGACTAGCTGGCTACAATGAGCAGTTCTTC. The encoded protein is CASSVDGLAGYNEQFF.